The 19 T cell receptor beta chains below come from one sample, sequenced in a study of graft-versus-host responses after intestinal transplantation. With about 200,000 irradiated, violet-dye-labeled stimulator cells, about 200,000 CFSE-labeled responder cells were plated. Profiling relied on immunoSEQ multiplex PCR, and the TCRdb table lists in-frame clones only, not all of them. This sample has tens of thousands of clones, with about 43% found just once. Sequencing used alloreactive CD8+ T cells from a mixed lymphocyte reaction culture, obtained before intestinal transplant. As to subset: CFSE-low proliferating T cells sorted from roughly six-day pre-transplant mixed lymphocyte reaction (GvH or HvG direction). These receptors originate from a human patient who received an intestinal transplant.

The V call is TRBV5-1, the J call TRBJ2-5, with 11 nucleotides matching TRBD2. V gave up 4 bases and J gave up 4 bases; unmatched junction bases: 6. The CDR3 loop spans 15 amino acids. Germline V gene sequence: CDR1 SGHRS, CDR2 YFSETQ. CDR3 DNA sequence: TGCGCCAGCAGCCACCCCGGACTAGCGGGAGAGACCCAGTACTTC. This encodes CASSHPGLAGETQYF.

This clone has more than one count but fewer than ten. The J gene is TRBJ2-3, the V gene TRBV15; possible D gene TRBD1, 6 bases. This CDR3 is built from 17 residues. Trimming cost V 4 bases and J 2 bases, with 19 bases left between them. Germline V gene data show CDR1 as LNHNV and CDR2 as YYDKDF (reference sequence). The CDR3: CATSKQTGLPSTDTQYF. The CDR3 region has the DNA TGTGCCACCAGCAAACAAACAGGGCTACCGTCCACAGATACGCAGTATTTT.

This clone has just a few counts. The CDR3 DNA sequence: TGTGCCTGGAACCACAGGGGGCCCCGGGACATTCAGTACTTC. The encoded protein is CAWNHRGPRDIQYF. This chain links TRBV30 with TRBJ2-4; TRBD1 matches at 9 bases. V trimming: 4 bases; J trimming: 8 bases; junction bases outside the gene matches: 9. The CDR3 runs 14 residues. Germline assignment: CDR1 GTSNPN and CDR2 SVGIG (reference sequence).

This clone was seen only once. The chain recombines TRBV28 with TRBJ2-3; TRBD2 matches 7 bases. V lost 2 bases to trimming and J lost 6 bases; unmatched junction nucleotides: 8. The length of the CDR3 is 15 residues. Per germline, CDR1 MDHEN and CDR2 SYDVKM. CDR3 loop: CASSLGGRVFDTQYF. The DNA of the CDR3 is TGTGCCAGCAGTTTAGGTGGGAGGGTGTTCGATACGCAGTATTTT.

The chain recombines TRBV11-1 with TRBJ1-1; the D is unclear. CDR1 is SGHAT and CDR2 is FQDESV in the germline V gene (reference sequence). This CDR3 spans 13 amino acids. Trimming removed 3 bases at V and 4 bases at J, with 9 bases between. Written as DNA, the CDR3 is TGTGCCAGCAGCTTTACAAGCAGCACTGAAGCTTTCTTT. Protein product: CASSFTSSTEAFF.

In its sample, this clone ranks as medium-sized. The V and J genes are TRBV19 and TRBJ2-2; 8 nucleotides align to TRBD1. Germline lookup yields CDR1 LNHDA and CDR2 SQIVND (reference sequence). There are 14 residues in the CDR3. The V segment lost 6 bases and the J segment 5 bases; nucleotides outside the gene matches: 5. The CDR3 DNA sequence: TGTGCCAGTAGGACAGGGGTAGGGACCGGGGAGCTGTTTTTT. Its translation is CASRTGVGTGELFF.

The rearrangement links TRBV4-1 to TRBJ1-2; the D gene is possibly TRBD1 (5 bases). The CDR3 spans 13 residues. Germline V lookup: CDR1 MGHRA, CDR2 YSYEKL. Trimming stripped 0 bases from V and 4 bases from J, with 6 bases between. The CDR3 is CASSQEGGYGYTF. Here the CDR3 DNA reads TGCGCCAGCAGCCAAGAGGGGGGCTATGGCTACACCTTC.

The J gene is TRBJ1-5, the V gene TRBV7-9; D is unclear. The CDR3 runs to 14 residues. Trimming took 5 bases from V and 3 from J, leaving 11 bases between them. Germline CDR1 reads SEHNR; CDR2 reads FQNEAQ (reference sequence). For the CDR3, the DNA is TGTGCCAGCAGCCATAACGGTTACAATCAGCCCCAGCATTTT. Amino acids: CASSHNGYNQPQHF.

This chain uses TRBV7-8 with TRBJ2-7, with D possibly TRBD1 on 6 matching bases. Trimming shortened V by 3 bases and J by 6 bases, and 15 bases separated the two germline ends. Per the germline V gene, CDR1 is SGHVS and CDR2 is FQNEAQ. The CDR3 contains 14 residues. Written as DNA, the CDR3 is TGTGCCAGCAGCTTGTCCTCCACAGGGTCCGAGCAGTACTTC. It yields the protein CASSLSSTGSEQYF.

By sample share, this clone is medium-sized. V and J are TRBV5-1 and TRBJ2-7; TRBD2 agrees at 9 bases. V shed 0 bases and J 3 bases; nucleotides not matched to a gene: 4. The germline V gene has CDR1 SGHRS and CDR2 YFSETQ. The CDR3 is 15 residues long. This chain's CDR3 is CASSLDGTSFYEQYF. CDR3 DNA: TGCGCCAGCAGCTTGGATGGGACTAGCTTCTACGAGCAGTACTTC.

The chain couples TRBV30 to TRBJ2-7; no definite D call. This CDR3 is built from 12 residues. Deletions cut 4 bases from V and 0 bases from J, with 7 bases between. Per the germline V gene, CDR1 is GTSNPN and CDR2 is SVGIG (reference sequence). CDR3 region: CAWTGPSYEQYF. The CDR3 nucleotides are TGTGCCTGGACAGGCCCCTCCTACGAGCAGTACTTC.

The chain is built from TRBV5-1 and TRBJ2-7, with a possible D match to TRBD2 (6 bases). V lost 3 bases and J lost 4, with 11 bases in between. This CDR3 comprises 13 residues. Per the germline V gene, CDR1 is SGHRS and CDR2 is YFSETQ. In DNA form, the CDR3 reads TGCGCCAGCAGCTGGGGGGTTCTGTACGAGCAGTACTTC. Translating it yields CASSWGVLYEQYF.

The chain links TRBV29-1 to TRBJ1-1; 8 nucleotides line up with TRBD1. The V gene's germline CDR1 is SQVTM and CDR2 ANQGSEA. The junction had 10 bases not matched to a gene; V was cut back by 0 bases and J by 7 bases. This CDR3 is built from 15 residues. CDR3 sequence reads: CSVEDLGRGRDEAFF. Here the CDR3 DNA reads TGCAGCGTTGAAGATCTAGGCAGGGGGCGCGATGAAGCTTTCTTT.

The chain has TRBV28 and TRBJ2-7; 10 bases are shared with TRBD2. Looked up from germline, CDR1 is MDHEN and CDR2 is SYDVKM. J gave up 5 bases and V 6 bases, and 10 bases lay outside the gene matches. CDR3 size: 15 residues. The CDR3 nucleotides read TGTGCCAGCAGCTCCGGAGCGGGAGGGAGGCACGAGCAGTACTTC. Protein: CASSSGAGGRHEQYF.

The DNA of the CDR3 is TGTGCCAGCAGCTGGGACACCGGGACAGGGGGCACTGAAGCTTTCTTT. Encoded protein: CASSWDTGTGGTEAFF. The chain links TRBV5-5 to TRBJ1-1, with TRBD1 identical over 11 bases. Germline CDR1 SGHKS, CDR2 YYEKEE (reference sequence). V gave up 3 bases and J gave up 4 bases; unmatched junction bases: 8. The CDR3 runs 16 residues.

The chain recombines TRBV14 with TRBJ2-1; D is ambiguous. The CDR3 runs 14 residues. Per the germline V gene, CDR1 is SGHDN and CDR2 is FVKESK. Between the trimmed V and J ends, which lost 1 base and 2 bases, there was a span of 6 bases. CDR3 DNA sequence: TGTGCCAGCAGCCAAGTCTTCACCTACAATGAGCAGTTCTTC. Translating gives CASSQVFTYNEQFF.

V gene TRBV9 combines with J gene TRBJ2-2; 8 nucleotides align to TRBD2. The V gene's germline CDR1 is SGDLS and CDR2 YYNGEE. The CDR3 loop spans 16 amino acids. The V and J ends lost 1 base and 0 bases, in that order; junction bases with no gene match: 2. The CDR3, as DNA: TGTGCCAGCAGCGTAAGCGGGAGCTCGAACACCGGGGAGCTGTTTTTT. Translated: CASSVSGSSNTGELFF. Combining the CDR3 with reference TRBV9 and TRBJ2-2 gives the whole variable domain DSGVTQTPKHLITATGQRVTLRCSPRSGDLSVYWYQQSLDQGLQFLIQYYNGEERAKGNILERFSAQQFPDLHSELNLSSLELGDSALYFCASSVSGSSNTGELFFGEGSRLTVL.

The V and J genes are TRBV5-1 and TRBJ2-2, with D tentatively TRBD1 or TRBD2 (5 bases each). Trimming shortened V by 1 base and J by 3 bases, and 19 bases separated the two germline ends. The CDR3 contains 18 residues. Germline V gene sequence: CDR1 SGHRS, CDR2 YFSETQ. The CDR3 DNA follows: TGCGCCAGCAGCTTGATCAGCCCGGGACCCGATGACACCGGGGAGCTGTTTTTT. It specifies CASSLISPGPDDTGELFF.

The genes are TRBV6-5 and TRBJ2-3; 10 nucleotides line up with TRBD2. Losses at the gene ends were 7 bases for V and 4 bases for J; bases not matched to a gene: 8. Per germline, CDR1 MNHEY and CDR2 SVGAGI. The CDR3 has 15 residues. The CDR3 is CASTLSGRASDTQYF. The CDR3 DNA reads TGTGCCAGCACGTTAAGCGGGAGGGCTTCAGATACGCAGTATTTT.